Following are 31 T cell receptor beta chains from one sample sequenced in a study of T cell changes during pregnancy in multiple sclerosis. The data were produced by immunoSEQ multiplex PCR, yet TCRdb's version contains in-frame clones alone and is incomplete. The sample has about 39,000 clones, about 94% seen once; the top ten hold 0.35%. The sequenced sample was CD4+ T cells from peripheral blood mononuclear cells, obtained after pregnancy. These receptor sequences come from a female donor with multiple sclerosis, enrolled in a pregnancy study.

This chain links TRBV18 with TRBJ2-1, with 8 bases matching TRBD1. The CDR3 is 14 amino acids. The germline V gene encodes CDR1 KGHSH and CDR2 LQKENI. V lost 3 bases, J lost 5 bases, and 3 bases stayed unmatched. CDR3 amino acids: CASSPQGANNEQFF. CDR3 DNA: TGTGCCAGCTCACCGCAGGGGGCTAACAATGAGCAGTTCTTC. The complete variable domain, with remaining parts taken from reference TRBV18 and TRBJ2-1, reads NAGVMQNPRHLVRRRGQEARLRCSPMKGHSHVYWYRQLPEEGLKFMVYLQKENIIDESGMPKERFSAEFPKEGPSILRIQQVVRGDSAAYFCASSPQGANNEQFFGPGTRLTVL.

CDR3 nucleotide sequence: TGTGCCAGCTCATTCGGTTGGGGCCGGACCGGGGAGCTGTTTTTT. Translated: CASSFGWGRTGELFF. The V and J genes are TRBV18 and TRBJ2-2; D possibly corresponds to TRBD1 (5 bases). Deletions cut 5 bases from V and 5 bases from J, with 15 bases between. The CDR3 is made up of 15 amino acids. Per the germline V gene, CDR1 is KGHSH and CDR2 is LQKENI.

V gene TRBV11-2 combines with J gene TRBJ2-1, with a tentative D call TRBD1 (6 bases). Germline V gives CDR1 SGHAT, CDR2 FQNNGV. V gave up 9 bases and J gave up 10 bases, with 16 bases separating them. This CDR3 has 12 amino acids. The CDR3 protein is CASKKQGGEQFF. As DNA, the CDR3 is TGTGCCAGTAAAAAACAGGGCGGCGAGCAGTTCTTC.

DNA of the CDR3: TGTGCCAGCTCCGAGAGAGGGAGCCCTCTCACCGAGCAGTACTTC. Protein: CASSERGSPLTEQYF. This chain uses TRBV7-3 with TRBJ2-7, with D possibly being TRBD2 (5 bases). The CDR3 spans 15 residues. The germline gives CDR1 SGHTA, CDR2 FQGTGA. V shed 8 bases and J shed 6 bases, with 23 bases lying between them.

J is TRBJ1-6 and V is TRBV4-2, with a possible D match to TRBD1 (5 bases). CDR3 length equals 16 residues. Trimming stripped 1 base from V and 7 bases from J, with 14 bases between. CDR1 is LGHNA and CDR2 is YNFKEQ in the germline V gene. The CDR3, as DNA: TGTGCCAGCAGCCAAGTTATGGGCAGGGCCAATTCACCCCTCCACTTT. Amino acid sequence: CASSQVMGRANSPLHF.

The J gene is TRBJ1-2, the V gene TRBV2, with 12 bases fitting TRBD1. The CDR3 contains 15 residues. V shed 7 bases, J shed 6 bases, and the junction held 9 bases outside the gene matches. CDR1 is SNHLY, CDR2 FYNNEI, per germline. The DNA of the CDR3 is TGTGCCAGCACAGGGACAGGGGGCGTTTGGGATGGCTACACCTTC. Protein: CASTGTGGVWDGYTF.

The V gene is TRBV7-3, the J gene TRBJ2-2; no definite D call. Trimming stripped 5 bases from V and 4 bases from J, with 8 bases between. This CDR3 has 13 residues. Germline assignment: CDR1 SGHTA and CDR2 FQGTGA. CDR3 residues: CASSATSTGELFF. The CDR3 nucleotides read TGTGCCAGCAGCGCGACATCCACCGGGGAGCTGTTTTTT. Based on the CDR3 plus reference TRBV7-3 and TRBJ2-2, the full variable domain is GAGVSQTPSNKVTEKGKYVELRCDPISGHTALYWYRQSLGQGPEFLIYFQGTGAADDSGLPNDRFFAVRPEGSVSTLKIQRTERGDSAVYLCASSATSTGELFFGEGSRLTVL.

V gene TRBV30 combines with J gene TRBJ2-2; the match to TRBD2 covers 7 bases. Trimming took 4 bases from V and 4 from J; bases not matched to a gene: 9. CDR3 length equals 15 residues. Germline CDR1 and CDR2: GTSNPN and SVGIG (reference sequence). CDR3: CAWIGRGGVTGELFF. Here the CDR3 DNA reads TGTGCCTGGATAGGGCGGGGAGGGGTCACCGGGGAGCTGTTTTTT.

V gene TRBV9 combines with J gene TRBJ2-3, with TRBD2 matching 9 bases. CDR3 length equals 16 residues. The V gene end was trimmed by 0 bases and the J gene end by 0 bases; junction bases not matched to a gene: 2. Germline CDR1 is SGDLS and CDR2 is YYNGEE. The CDR3, as DNA: TGTGCCAGCAGCGTAGAGGCGGGGGGGAGCACAGATACGCAGTATTTT. Translated: CASSVEAGGSTDTQYF.

The rearrangement joins TRBV6-1 to TRBJ1-5; weak D call: TRBD1 (6 bases). V lost 9 bases to trimming and J lost 6 bases, with 18 bases between them. The CDR3 contains 14 residues. The germline CDR1 and CDR2 sequences are MNHNS and SASEGT. CDR3 in amino acids: CASGQRGSVQPQHF. The CDR3 nucleotides read TGTGCCAGTGGACAGAGGGGGTCGGTTCAGCCCCAGCATTTT.

The chain uses TRBV2 and TRBJ2-1; 7 positions match TRBD1. CDR1 SNHLY and CDR2 FYNNEI come from the germline V gene. The CDR3 has 16 amino acids. V trimming: 7 bases; J trimming: 5 bases; junction bases outside the gene matches: 14. CDR3 in DNA: TGTGCCAGCAACGAACAGGGGCCAGGGGGAAACAATGAGCAGTTCTTC. This gives the protein CASNEQGPGGNNEQFF.

V and J are TRBV6-4 and TRBJ2-3, with unresolved D. The CDR3 loop spans 15 amino acids. The V end was cut by 5 bases, the J end by 4 bases, with 16 bases between. Looked up from germline, CDR1 is MRHNA and CDR2 is SNTAGT. CDR3 residues: CASSFGVTAADTQYF. CDR3 nucleotides: TGTGCCAGCAGTTTTGGCGTCACAGCCGCAGATACGCAGTATTTT.

This chain connects TRBV5-4 to TRBJ2-7; TRBD1 aligns across 12 bases. V shed 5 bases, J shed 2 bases, and the junction held 8 bases outside the gene matches. The CDR3 extends over 16 amino acids. Germline V gene data show CDR1 as SGHNT and CDR2 as YYREEE (reference sequence). CDR3 sequence: CASSLGGTGGPYEQYF. CDR3 DNA: TGTGCCAGCAGTTTAGGGGGGACAGGGGGCCCCTACGAGCAGTACTTC.

This chain joins TRBV4-2 and TRBJ1-2; 8 bases line up with TRBD1. This CDR3 has 14 residues. Germline CDR1 reads LGHNA; CDR2 reads YNFKEQ. V lost 4 bases to trimming and J lost 5 bases; unmatched junction nucleotides: 6. The CDR3 sequence: CASSPQGASYGYTF. For the CDR3, the DNA is TGTGCCAGCAGCCCTCAGGGGGCTTCATATGGCTACACCTTC.

This clone was seen more than once but under ten times. The chain links TRBV6-5 to TRBJ1-2; 10 bases line up with TRBD1. The CDR3 totals 15 residues. Germline lookup yields CDR1 MNHEY and CDR2 SVGAGI. The V gene end was trimmed by 5 bases and the J gene end by 6 bases; junction bases not matched to a gene: 9. The CDR3 sequence: CASSSIIGTGDGYTF. The CDR3 nucleotides are TGTGCCAGCAGTAGTATTATTGGGACAGGGGATGGCTACACCTTC.

In this sample, this clone turned up once. The chain couples TRBV2 to TRBJ2-3; D not certain. Germline V gives CDR1 SNHLY, CDR2 FYNNEI. This CDR3 has 14 residues. Trimming took 4 bases from V and 3 from J, leaving 11 bases between them. The DNA for the CDR3 is TGTGCCAGCAGTGGAGAGCTGCGGACAGATACGCAGTATTTT. As protein: CASSGELRTDTQYF.

V is TRBV29-1 and J is TRBJ2-3; TRBD1 is a possible D gene (5 bases). V was trimmed by 5 bases and J by 2 bases, leaving 11 bases between them. The germline CDR1 and CDR2 sequences are SQVTM and ANQGSEA. The CDR3 covers 13 residues. CDR3 DNA sequence: TGCAGCGTTAGACAGAAATTCACAGATACGCAGTATTTT. Its translation: CSVRQKFTDTQYF.

This chain uses TRBV11-2 with TRBJ2-3; D is possibly TRBD1 (7 bases). Trimming removed 6 bases from V and 2 bases from J, with 21 bases in between. The CDR3 sequence is 17 residues long. Germline V gene lookup returns CDR1 SGHAT and CDR2 FQNNGV. This CDR3 is CASRLTFAGQNTDTQYF. The CDR3 region has the DNA TGTGCCAGCAGGCTGACATTCGCGGGACAGAACACAGATACGCAGTATTTT. Full variable domain (rest looked up from reference TRBV11-2 and TRBJ2-3): EAGVAQSPRYKIIEKRQSVAFWCNPISGHATLYWYQQILGQGPKLLIQFQNNGVVDDSQLPKDRFSAERLKGVDSTLKIQPAKLEDSAVYLCASRLTFAGQNTDTQYFGPGTRLTVL.

This chain links TRBV15 with TRBJ1-3; 10 bases agree with TRBD1. Trimming removed 1 base from V and 2 bases from J; junction bases left unmatched: 5. The germline V gene has CDR1 LNHNV and CDR2 YYDKDF (reference sequence). This CDR3 has 17 residues. CDR3: CATSRARGTGAGNTIYF. The CDR3, as DNA: TGTGCCACCAGCAGAGCCCGGGGGACAGGGGCTGGAAACACCATATATTTT.

V is TRBV19 and J is TRBJ1-5, with D perhaps matching TRBD1 (6 bases). Germline lookup yields CDR1 LNHDA and CDR2 SQIVND (reference sequence). This CDR3 has 14 residues. V lost 3 bases and J lost 4, with 10 bases in between. CDR3: CASSMVGGNQPQHF. Here the CDR3 DNA reads TGTGCCAGTAGTATGGTAGGGGGAAATCAGCCCCAGCATTTT. The whole variable domain, remainder taken from reference TRBV19 and TRBJ1-5, is DGGITQSPKYLFRKEGQNVTLSCEQNLNHDAMYWYRQDPGQGLRLIYYSQIVNDFQKGDIAEGYSVSREKKESFPLTVTSAQKNPTAFYLCASSMVGGNQPQHFGDGTRLSIL.

V and J are TRBV5-1 and TRBJ2-7; TRBD2 is a possible D gene (7 bases). V lost 1 base to trimming and J lost 5 bases, with 16 bases between them. The CDR3 extends over 15 amino acids. Germline-derived CDR1 and CDR2 are SGHRS and YFSETQ. CDR3 loop: CASSLIGGAENEQYF. The CDR3 nucleotides read TGCGCCAGCAGCTTGATAGGGGGGGCGGAGAACGAGCAGTACTTC.

The chain carries TRBV19 and TRBJ1-2; D not certain. This CDR3 has 12 residues. Looked up from germline, CDR1 is LNHDA and CDR2 is SQIVND (reference sequence). V dropped 7 bases and J dropped 5 bases, with 11 bases sitting between them. The CDR3 DNA follows: TGTGCCAGTAACCTACGGGATTATGGCTACACCTTC. Its translation is CASNLRDYGYTF.

This clone was seen more than once but under ten times. The CDR3 region is CASSLGLAGDTQYF. CDR3 coding DNA: TGTGCCAGCAGCTTGGGACTAGCGGGAGATACGCAGTATTTT. The J gene is TRBJ2-3, the V gene TRBV5-5, with 10 bases matching TRBD2. J lost 5 bases, V lost 0 bases, and 0 bases had no gene match. CDR3 length: 14 residues. The germline CDR1 and CDR2 sequences are SGHKS and YYEKEE (reference sequence).

The J gene is TRBJ2-7, the V gene TRBV2; TRBD1 is a possible D gene (5 bases). The germline gives CDR1 SNHLY, CDR2 FYNNEI. V dropped 6 bases and J dropped 3 bases, with 12 bases sitting between them. The CDR3 covers 13 residues. In DNA form, the CDR3 reads TGTGCCAGCAGAGGGCAGGGTGTCTACGAGCAGTACTTC. Its translation: CASRGQGVYEQYF. The complete variable domain, with remaining parts taken from reference TRBV2 and TRBJ2-7, reads EPEVTQTPSHQVTQMGQEVILRCVPISNHLYFYWYRQILGQKVEFLVSFYNNEISEKSEIFDDQFSVERPDGSNFTLKIRSTKLEDSAMYFCASRGQGVYEQYFGPGTRLTVT.

J is TRBJ2-5 and V is TRBV6-4; 7 bases align to TRBD2. CDR1 is MRHNA, CDR2 SNTAGT, per germline. This CDR3 contains 15 residues. The J segment lost 4 bases and the V segment lost 8 bases, leaving 13 bases of the junction unmatched. The DNA of the CDR3 is TGTGCCAGCGCTGCTAGCGGCGGTGGGGGAGAGACCCAGTACTTC. Encoded protein: CASAASGGGGETQYF.

This chain uses TRBV5-1 with TRBJ2-2, with 10 bases aligning to TRBD2. Germline V gene data show CDR1 as SGHRS and CDR2 as YFSETQ. The CDR3 is 16 residues long. The V segment lost 5 bases and the J segment 3 bases; nucleotides outside the gene matches: 7. The CDR3 DNA reads TGCGCCAGCAGTTCTCGAGCGGGGGGGGACACCGGGGAGCTGTTTTTT. It translates to CASSSRAGGDTGELFF.

The V call is TRBV7-6, the J call TRBJ2-2, with 10 positions matching TRBD1. The CDR3 extends over 16 amino acids. Per germline, CDR1 SGHVS and CDR2 FNYEAQ. V dropped 4 bases and J dropped 5; count of bases not matched to a gene: 7. The CDR3 DNA reads TGTGCCAGCAGCTCGACAGGGGGCTCTGGGACCGGGGAGCTGTTTTTT. Residues: CASSSTGGSGTGELFF.

V gene TRBV27 combines with J gene TRBJ1-3; D gene ambiguous. The V gene's germline CDR1 is MNHEY and CDR2 SMNVEV (reference sequence). Trimming removed 8 bases from V and 4 bases from J, with 6 bases in between. CDR3 length equals 11 residues. CDR3 sequence (DNA): TGTGCCAGCGCGAGGGGAAACACCATATATTTT. It codes for CASARGNTIYF.

The chain couples TRBV11-2 to TRBJ2-1, with 9 bases matching TRBD2. This CDR3 spans 15 amino acids. The germline gives CDR1 SGHAT, CDR2 FQNNGV. Trimming at V came to 5 bases and at J to 5 bases, leaving 7 bases not matched to a gene. The CDR3 DNA reads as TGTGCCAGCAGCAGCCAGCGGGGGGAAAACAATGAGCAGTTCTTC. Protein: CASSSQRGENNEQFF.

This chain joins TRBV2 and TRBJ1-2; D is undetermined. Trimming took 4 bases from V and 5 from J, leaving 17 bases between them. This CDR3 comprises 15 residues. From germline, CDR1 is SNHLY and CDR2 FYNNEI. CDR3 DNA sequence: TGTGCCAGCAGTGCGAGCGCAGAGGCAAGGTATGGCTACACCTTC. Protein: CASSASAEARYGYTF.

The table lists this clone with a count of one. The chain uses TRBV5-1 and TRBJ1-2, with D perhaps TRBD1 (5 bases). Germline loops: CDR1 SGHRS, CDR2 YFSETQ. The CDR3 length is 14 residues. Trimming left V 5 bases short and J 4 bases short, with 15 bases between. The CDR3 coding sequence is TGCGCCAGCAGTACGTCCCAGGGACTCTATGGCTACACCTTC. Translation gives CASSTSQGLYGYTF.